This T cell receptor (beta chain) was identified during a study of T cells in Graves' hyperthyroidism and ophthalmopathy. About the study: Peripheral blood sampling occurred at initial diagnosis, before any treatment. Study results and caveats: In validation, the model predicted ophthalmopathy. These predictions came a median roughly 7.1 months before onset. Peripheral blood also featured most of the thyroid clonotypes expanded above 0.001. Ophthalmopathy cases were set apart from stable hyperthyroidism by a 13 V-J model.

RNA transcripts yielded amplified TCR beta CDR3 regions. Using the HTBI primer set, a first-round RT-PCR was run on the TCR CDR3. TCRdb redid the calling of the multiplex PCR reads with MiXCR, one entry per CDR3 protein. The sample gives about 350,000 distinct CDR3 sequences, roughly an eighth of which show up once; about 37% is in the top ten. This clonotype was seen a handful of times. Antigen: not known. This TCR was recovered from a middle-aged woman with Graves' ophthalmopathy. The sample comprised blood.

The CDR3 DNA reads TGCGCCAGCAGAAACCCTAGCGGGGTGAGCACCGGGGAGCTGTTTTTT. Amino acids: CASRNPSGVSTGELFF. The rearrangement joins TRBV5-1 to TRBJ2-2; the match to TRBD2 covers 9 bases. Germline lookup yields CDR1 SGHRS and CDR2 YFSETQ. CDR3 length equals 16 residues. J was trimmed by 4 bases and V by 5 bases; bases with no gene match: 9.